These 20 T cell receptor beta chains were all obtained from the same sample, sequenced in a study of a mutant IDH1 vaccine in newly diagnosed glioma. Sequenced by immunoSEQ multiplex PCR; TCRdb stores in-frame clones only, minus some. This sample yields approximately 100,000 clones, of which around 90% are seen a single time; 0.5% to 0.6% belongs to the top ten. Time point of the sample: baseline, week 1 (first vaccination visit). Treatment indicated: pre-vaccination baseline after standard-of-care therapy. The source was PBMCs, collected from a glioma patient treated with radiotherapy, temozolomide or both. The receptor set was obtained from a woman aged 45 to 65 with glioma.

The CDR3 region is CASSLLLAGGPTDTQYF. The CDR3 DNA sequence: TGTGCCAGCAGTTTATTACTAGCGGGAGGGCCAACAGATACGCAGTATTTT. The chain is built from TRBV27 and TRBJ2-3, with 13 positions matching TRBD2. Germline loops: CDR1 MNHEY, CDR2 SMNVEV (reference sequence). V was clipped by 1 base and J by 3 bases; unmatched bases: 4. The CDR3 loop spans 17 amino acids.

This clone was seen only once. The V gene is TRBV5-4, the J gene TRBJ2-5; maybe TRBD2 (5 bases). CDR1 SGHNT and CDR2 YYREEE come from the germline V gene (reference sequence). Trimming left V 0 bases short and J 4 bases short, with 7 bases between. The CDR3 totals 13 residues. The CDR3 region is CASSLEGAETQYF. The CDR3 region has the DNA TGTGCCAGCAGCTTGGAGGGAGCAGAGACCCAGTACTTC.

The rearrangement joins TRBV5-1 to TRBJ1-2, with unresolved D. Germline loops: CDR1 SGHRS, CDR2 YFSETQ. V lost 4 bases, J lost 0 bases, and 7 bases lay in between. This CDR3 region has 13 residues. CDR3 sequence: CASSPASNYGYTF. Here the CDR3 DNA reads TGCGCCAGCAGCCCGGCTTCTAACTATGGCTACACCTTC.

The J gene is TRBJ2-3, the V gene TRBV28, with D hard to call. CDR1 and CDR2 from the germline V gene are MDHEN and SYDVKM. The CDR3 is 15 residues long. V was trimmed by 6 bases and J by 4 bases, leaving 17 bases between them. Here the CDR3 reads CASSSGEVRADTQYF. Written as DNA, the CDR3 is TGTGCCAGCAGCTCCGGAGAGGTTAGGGCAGATACGCAGTATTTT.

The V gene is TRBV16, the J gene TRBJ1-1; D is uncertain. The CDR3 is 14 residues long. CDR1 is KGHSY and CDR2 is FQNENV in the germline V gene. V lost 1 base and J lost 1, with 7 bases in between. CDR3 loop: CASSQYYTNTEAFF. In DNA form, the CDR3 reads TGTGCCAGCAGCCAATATTACACGAACACTGAAGCTTTCTTT.

This clone was recorded only once. This chain connects TRBV27 to TRBJ1-2; D gene ambiguous. Germline CDR1 and CDR2: MNHEY and SMNVEV (reference sequence). Trimming left V 5 bases short and J 0 bases short, with 10 bases between. This CDR3 has 14 amino acids. In nucleotides, the CDR3 is TGTGCCAGCAGTCCGTTCGGGACTAACTATGGCTACACCTTC. This encodes CASSPFGTNYGYTF.

The rearrangement joins TRBV27 to TRBJ1-5; D possibly corresponds to TRBD1 (6 bases). The CDR3 runs 13 residues. The V end was cut by 3 bases, the J end by 10 bases, with 13 bases between. Germline V gene sequence: CDR1 MNHEY, CDR2 SMNVEV (reference sequence). CDR3 sequence reads: CASSLGPQGPQHF. Written as DNA, the CDR3 is TGTGCCAGCAGTTTGGGCCCACAGGGACCCCAGCATTTT.

This chain joins TRBV28 and TRBJ1-2; TRBD1 is a possible D gene (5 bases). Germline-derived CDR1 and CDR2 are MDHEN and SYDVKM. Trimming took 1 base from V and 5 from J, leaving 14 bases between them. The CDR3 is 15 residues long. In nucleotides, the CDR3 is TGTGCCAGCAGTTTATCTTCGGGGACTAGGTATGGCTACACCTTC. It translates to CASSLSSGTRYGYTF.

This clone was seen just once. The DNA for the CDR3 is TGTGCCAGCAGCTTAGGGATTAACACCGGGGAGCTGTTTTTT. The encoded protein is CASSLGINTGELFF. The rearrangement joins TRBV13 to TRBJ2-2, with no clear D. The CDR3 runs 14 residues. Deletions cut 0 bases from V and 2 bases from J, with 4 bases between. Germline V CDR1 and CDR2: PRHDT, FYEKMQ (reference sequence).

The rearrangement uses TRBV5-1 and TRBJ1-1; 8 bases map to TRBD1. V was pared by 5 bases and J by 4 bases, with 4 bases of the junction left unmatched. In germline, CDR1 is SGHRS, CDR2 YFSETQ. The CDR3 runs 13 residues. The CDR3 here is CASSLGQATEAFF. The CDR3 DNA is TGCGCCAGCAGTCTGGGACAGGCCACTGAAGCTTTCTTT.

The CDR3 coding sequence is TGTGCCAGCAGCGTCCTACGTGCTAGCACAGATACGCAGTATTTT. It specifies CASSVLRASTDTQYF. V is TRBV11-2 and J is TRBJ2-3; D uncertain. Trimming stripped 5 bases from V and 0 bases from J, with 12 bases between. CDR1 and CDR2 (germline): SGHAT, FQNNGV. The CDR3 sequence is 15 residues long.

CDR3 sequence reads: CASSPDMSSYNEQFF. The CDR3 bases are TGTGCCAGCTCACCAGACATGAGCTCCTACAATGAGCAGTTCTTC. The rearrangement uses TRBV18 and TRBJ2-1; D is ambiguous. The CDR3 is 15 amino acids. Germline V gene lookup returns CDR1 KGHSH and CDR2 LQKENI. The germline V and J ends were trimmed by 2 bases and 0 bases, with 8 bases remaining between them. The variable domain in full, completed from reference TRBV18 and TRBJ2-1, reads NAGVMQNPRHLVRRRGQEARLRCSPMKGHSHVYWYRQLPEEGLKFMVYLQKENIIDESGMPKERFSAEFPKEGPSILRIQQVVRGDSAAYFCASSPDMSSYNEQFFGPGTRLTVL.

The genes are TRBV5-4 and TRBJ1-2; D not certain. With 0 bases removed from V and 6 bases from J, the gap between germline ends came to 6 bases. The CDR3 extends over 12 amino acids. Germline CDR1 is SGHNT and CDR2 is YYREEE (reference sequence). The CDR3 coding sequence is TGTGCCAGCAGCTTGGTTAGACATGGCTACACCTTC. Translation: CASSLVRHGYTF. Drawing the rest from reference TRBV5-4 and TRBJ1-2, the complete variable domain is ETGVTQSPTHLIKTRGQQVTLRCSSQSGHNTVSWYQQALGQGPQFIFQYYREEENGRGNFPPRFSGLQFPNYSSELNVNALELDDSALYLCASSLVRHGYTFGSGTRLTVV.

This chain connects TRBV11-2 to TRBJ2-3; no definite D call. From germline, CDR1 is SGHAT and CDR2 FQNNGV. This CDR3 has 16 residues. V shed 8 bases and J shed 4 bases, with 22 bases lying between them. CDR3 in DNA: TGTGCCAGCCTCCTGGGTGGCCTCACCTTCCCAGATACGCAGTATTTT. Its translation is CASLLGGLTFPDTQYF.

CDR3 in amino acids: CASSPSTWGTETQYF. The CDR3, as DNA: TGTGCCAGCAGCCCGTCGACATGGGGGACAGAGACCCAGTACTTC. This chain joins TRBV7-6 and TRBJ2-5; TRBD1 or TRBD2 may be the D gene (5 bases each). Trimming removed 5 bases at V and 4 bases at J, with 17 bases between. Germline CDR1 is SGHVS and CDR2 is FNYEAQ. This CDR3 comprises 15 residues.

The chain combines TRBV7-3 with TRBJ2-1, with TRBD2 as a possible D gene (7 bases). Germline V lookup: CDR1 SGHTA, CDR2 FQGTGA. Deletions cut 1 base from V and 4 bases from J, with 11 bases between. This CDR3 contains 15 residues. CDR3 DNA: TGTGCCAGCAGCTTAAAAGGGGGGGTTTACAATGAGCAGTTCTTC. Translating gives CASSLKGGVYNEQFF.

V gene TRBV28 combines with J gene TRBJ2-7; no clear D gene. CDR1 MDHEN and CDR2 SYDVKM come from the germline V gene. Trimming took off 5 bases at V and 4 bases at J, with 24 bases between the two ends. The CDR3 consists of 17 residues. CDR3 amino acids: CASSVELQNRHPYEQYF. CDR3 in DNA: TGTGCCAGCAGTGTAGAACTCCAAAACCGACATCCTTACGAGCAGTACTTC.

V usage is TRBV6-1 and J usage is TRBJ1-1; perhaps TRBD1 as D (5 bases). Trimming shortened V by 2 bases and J by 3 bases, and 7 bases separated the two germline ends. Germline CDR1 MNHNS, CDR2 SASEGT. The CDR3 is 13 residues long. CDR3 loop: CASSEWGDTEAFF. CDR3 DNA sequence: TGTGCCAGCAGTGAATGGGGGGACACTGAAGCTTTCTTT.

V is TRBV5-6 and J is TRBJ2-1; D is perhaps TRBD2 (5 bases). The CDR3 loop spans 16 amino acids. Germline lookup yields CDR1 SGHDT and CDR2 YYEEEE. With 4 bases removed from V and 4 bases from J, the gap between germline ends came to 18 bases. This chain's CDR3 is CASSLYRELPYNEQFF. The CDR3 nucleotides are TGTGCCAGCAGCCTTTATAGGGAGCTACCTTACAATGAGCAGTTCTTC.

The rearrangement joins TRBV5-1 to TRBJ2-5; 10 bases are a match to TRBD1. The ends lost 5 bases at V and 0 bases at J; junction bases unmatched: 7. The V gene's germline CDR1 is SGHRS and CDR2 YFSETQ. The CDR3 consists of 16 residues. CDR3 bases: TGCGCCAGCAGGAGGGGGACAGGGGCCTACCAAGAGACCCAGTACTTC. Encoded protein: CASRRGTGAYQETQYF. Combining the CDR3 with reference TRBV5-1 and TRBJ2-5 gives the whole variable domain KAGVTQTPRYLIKTRGQQVTLSCSPISGHRSVSWYQQTPGQGLQFLFEYFSETQRNKGNFPGRFSGRQFSNSRSEMNVSTLELGDSALYLCASRRGTGAYQETQYFGPGTRLLVL.